Below are 20 T cell receptor beta chains sequenced from a single sample in a study of blood T cell repertoires in COVID-19. TCRdb keeps only in-frame clones here, not all; method: immunoSEQ multiplex PCR. The sample lists about 250,000 clones, about 85% occurring once. The sample comprised peripheral blood. The receptor source for this set is a human donor with COVID-19, enrolled during active disease. The donor label of this sample is uncertain.

V gene TRBV28 combines with J gene TRBJ1-4; TRBD1 matches at 7 bases. The trim removed 6 bases at V and 4 bases at J, leaving 8 bases unmatched. The CDR3 runs to 15 residues. The germline V gene has CDR1 MDHEN and CDR2 SYDVKM. The CDR3 loop is CASSPNRGLNEKLFF. The CDR3 coding sequence is TGTGCCAGCAGCCCCAACAGGGGTCTTAATGAAAAACTGTTTTTT.

The chain links TRBV7-9 to TRBJ2-1; D is unresolved. Germline loops: CDR1 SEHNR, CDR2 FQNEAQ (reference sequence). V gave up 2 bases and J gave up 7 bases, with 9 bases separating them. The CDR3 is 13 residues long. In nucleotides, the CDR3 is TGTGCCAGCAGCTTACGCCTGAGGAATGAGCAGTTCTTC. Translation gives CASSLRLRNEQFF.

CDR3 sequence (DNA): TGTGCCAGCAGGCAGGGTCACGAGCAGTACTTC. Translating it yields CASRQGHEQYF. The gene calls are TRBV12-3 or TRBV12-4 and TRBJ2-7; a possible D gene is TRBD1 (5 bases). The CDR3 runs 11 residues. The V end was cut by 6 bases, the J end by 5 bases, with 8 bases between.

The chain couples TRBV7-3 to TRBJ1-2; D is perhaps TRBD1 (5 bases). This CDR3 region has 15 residues. CDR1 and CDR2 (germline): SGHTA, FQGTGA. V was pared by 4 bases and J by 7 bases, with 19 bases between. The CDR3 sequence: CASSSMTGGKGGYTF. The CDR3, as DNA: TGTGCCAGCAGCTCTATGACGGGGGGTAAAGGTGGCTACACCTTC.

The chain links TRBV5-1 to TRBJ1-1, with a weak D call TRBD1 (6 bases). Germline assignment: CDR1 SGHRS and CDR2 YFSETQ. V lost 4 bases to trimming and J lost 1 base, with 14 bases between them. This CDR3 comprises 15 residues. CDR3 sequence (DNA): TGCGCCAGCAGCCCCTGGGGGCGGCAGAACACTGAAGCTTTCTTT. This encodes CASSPWGRQNTEAFF.

The rearrangement joins TRBV28 to TRBJ1-2, with D maybe TRBD1 (6 bases). CDR3 length: 16 amino acids. V was clipped by 4 bases and J by 7 bases, with 22 bases between them. Germline values: CDR1 MDHEN, CDR2 SYDVKM. In nucleotides, the CDR3 is TGTGCCAGCAGTTCCAATCTTGGGGCAGGGGTGGGTGGCTACACCTTC. This translates into CASSSNLGAGVGGYTF.

V and J are TRBV6-1 and TRBJ1-3; 8 bases match TRBD1. The J segment lost 4 bases and the V segment lost 2 bases, leaving 4 bases of the junction unmatched. CDR1 and CDR2 (germline): MNHNS, SASEGT. This CDR3 is 15 amino acids long. CDR3 protein: CASSESGQGGNTIYF. The CDR3 DNA reads TGTGCCAGCAGTGAATCAGGACAGGGCGGAAACACCATATATTTT.

The chain employs TRBV3-1 (or the pseudogene TRBV3-2) and TRBJ1-6; 7 bases match TRBD1. The CDR3 runs to 17 residues. With V trimmed by 4 bases and J by 0 bases, 6 bases remained unmatched. The germline gives CDR1 LGHDT, CDR2 YNNKEL (reference sequence). In DNA form, the CDR3 reads TGTGCCAGCAGCCGCGGACAGGAAAGCTCCTATAATTCACCCCTCCACTTT. It translates to CASSRGQESSYNSPLHF.

CDR3 nucleotide sequence: TGTGCCAGCAGCCCCGGAAGGGGAGAGACCCAGTACTTC. It encodes CASSPGRGETQYF. The chain employs TRBV6-5 and TRBJ2-5, with D possibly matching TRBD1 (5 bases). V was cut by 6 bases and J by 4 bases, with 12 bases left in between. Germline V gene data show CDR1 as MNHEY and CDR2 as SVGAGI. The CDR3 runs to 13 residues.

The rearrangement uses TRBV5-1 and TRBJ2-1, with 7 bases matching TRBD1. CDR1 is SGHRS and CDR2 is YFSETQ in the germline V gene. Losses at the gene ends were 4 bases for V and 0 bases for J; bases not matched to a gene: 4. The CDR3 runs 15 residues. As DNA, the CDR3 is TGCGCCAGCAGCACCGGACAGGTCTCCTACAATGAGCAGTTCTTC. The encoded protein is CASSTGQVSYNEQFF.

CDR3 amino acids: CATSEGGPETQYF. In DNA, the CDR3 is TGTGCCACCAGTGAGGGGGGTCCAGAGACCCAGTACTTC. V usage is TRBV24-1 and J usage is TRBJ2-5, with a possible D match to TRBD2 (6 bases). Trimming stripped 4 bases from V and 4 bases from J, with 9 bases between. Germline V gene data show CDR1 as KGHDR and CDR2 as SFDVKD. The CDR3 contains 13 residues.

CDR3 DNA sequence: TGTGCCAGCAGCCCGCAGGGGGCGAAGGAGACCCAGTACTTC. Translation gives CASSPQGAKETQYF. The chain couples TRBV7-3 to TRBJ2-5; 8 bases map to TRBD1. The CDR3 runs 14 residues. Losses at the gene ends were 5 bases for V and 5 bases for J; bases not matched to a gene: 7. The germline V gene has CDR1 SGHTA and CDR2 FQGTGA.

This clone was detected once. The rearrangement uses TRBV11-3 and TRBJ2-2; D is uncertain. CDR3 size: 14 residues. The V gene lost 5 bases and the J gene lost 1 base, with 8 bases spanning the gap. In germline, CDR1 is SGHNT, CDR2 YENEEA. The CDR3 DNA follows: TGTGCCAGCAGCCCAAACAGGAACACCGGGGAGCTGTTTTTT. As protein: CASSPNRNTGELFF.

V and J are TRBV10-3 and TRBJ2-1, with 13 bases identical to TRBD2. Germline V gene lookup returns CDR1 ENHRY and CDR2 SYGVKD. J was trimmed by 8 bases and V by 8 bases; bases with no gene match: 9. CDR3 length equals 15 residues. The CDR3 nucleotides are TGTGCCATCTCGGGGACTAGCGGGATCGAAGATGAGCAGTTCTTC. It encodes CAISGTSGIEDEQFF.

J is TRBJ2-1 and V is TRBV27, with 9 bases that match TRBD2. CDR3 length equals 14 residues. Germline V gene sequence: CDR1 MNHEY, CDR2 SMNVEV (reference sequence). V dropped 10 bases and J dropped 4; count of bases not matched to a gene: 8. CDR3 DNA sequence: TGTGCCACCTCTAGCGGGACCTTTTACAATGAGCAGTTCTTC. Translation gives CATSSGTFYNEQFF.

The chain is built from TRBV5-4 and TRBJ1-5, with D tentatively TRBD1 (5 bases). This CDR3 spans 15 amino acids. V dropped 4 bases and J dropped 3 bases, with 14 bases sitting between them. Germline V CDR1 and CDR2: SGHNT, YYREEE (reference sequence). CDR3 region: CASSPGTSDNQPQHF. CDR3 DNA: TGTGCCAGCAGCCCCGGGACTTCGGACAATCAGCCCCAGCATTTT.

The rearrangement joins TRBV21-1 to TRBJ1-2; TRBD1, the table's D call, was not compared with the DNA. TRBV21-1 is a pseudogene segment. CDR3 length: 13 amino acids. Here the CDR3 DNA reads TGTGCCAGCAGCTGGGACACCTTCTATGGCTACACCTTC. This encodes CASSWDTFYGYTF.

The chain carries TRBV7-3 and TRBJ2-6; D not resolved. Trimming pared 4 bases from V and 0 bases from J, leaving 4 bases between. The CDR3 contains 14 residues. The germline V gene has CDR1 SGHTA and CDR2 FQGTGA. The CDR3 bases are TGTGCCAGCAGCTCAGTCTCTGGGGCCAACGTCCTGACTTTC. This translates into CASSSVSGANVLTF.

This clone showed up just a few times. V is TRBV3-1 (or the pseudogene TRBV3-2) and J is TRBJ2-5; 11 nucleotides line up with TRBD2. After removal of 6 bases from V and 3 bases from J, the junction contained 3 bases not matched to a gene. The germline V gene has CDR1 LGHDT and CDR2 YNNKEL (reference sequence). This CDR3 has 14 residues. Here the CDR3 reads CASSETSGKETQYF. DNA for the CDR3: TGTGCCAGCAGTGAGACTAGCGGGAAAGAGACCCAGTACTTC.

J is TRBJ2-7 and V is TRBV12-3 or TRBV12-4; D not certain. V was cut by 3 bases and J by 1 base, with 7 bases left in between. The CDR3 spans 13 residues. CDR3 in amino acids: CASSFWRSYEQYF. The CDR3, as DNA: TGTGCCAGCAGTTTTTGGAGATCCTACGAGCAGTACTTC.